The 18 T cell receptor beta chains below come from one sample, sequenced in a study of OX40 agonist ivuxolimab in advanced cancers. Produced via immunoSEQ multiplex PCR; TCRdb's table is partial and in-frame only. Found here are roughly 100,000 clones, roughly 90% of them singletons; the top ten hold around 5.9%. The sample in question was CD4+ or CD8+ T cells sorted from blood, obtained in a trial of the OX40 agonist ivuxolimab. These receptors were obtained from an adult with an advanced solid tumor such as melanoma, head and neck, liver or kidney cancer.

The J gene is TRBJ2-1, the V gene TRBV7-3; 10 nucleotides align to TRBD1. V shed 1 base and J 7 bases; nucleotides not matched to a gene: 7. In germline, CDR1 is SGHTA, CDR2 FQGTGA. The CDR3 contains 16 residues. CDR3 in DNA: TGTGCCAGCAGCTTAAGCCCCGACAGGGGGCGGAATGAGCAGTTCTTC. Translated, it gives CASSLSPDRGRNEQFF.

This clone was recorded once. The chain carries TRBV4-1 and TRBJ2-3, with TRBD2 matching over 11 bases. The CDR3 totals 16 residues. Germline loops: CDR1 MGHRA, CDR2 YSYEKL. After removal of 2 bases from V and 5 bases from J, the junction contained 6 bases not matched to a gene. As DNA, the CDR3 is TGCGCCAGCAGCCAAACCTTAGCGGGAGGGCAAGATACGCAGTATTTT. Its protein product is CASSQTLAGGQDTQYF.

This clone was counted a single time. V and J are TRBV7-2 and TRBJ1-1; no definite D call. The CDR3 runs to 13 residues. The germline CDR1 and CDR2 sequences are SGHTA and FQGNSA. Trimming stripped 2 bases from V and 4 bases from J, with 8 bases between. DNA of the CDR3: TGTGCCAGCAGCTTATCTGGAAGCACTGAAGCTTTCTTT. This sequence encodes CASSLSGSTEAFF.

This clone has a handful of counts. The rearrangement uses TRBV29-1 and TRBJ1-1, with 10 bases matching TRBD1. From germline, CDR1 is SQVTM and CDR2 ANQGSEA. With 4 bases clipped from V and 8 bases from J, the junction kept 10 bases outside the gene matches. The CDR3 length is 14 residues. The CDR3 DNA reads as TGCAGCGTTGTCCGAAGCCGGGACAGGGGAGAAGCTTTCTTT. Translation: CSVVRSRDRGEAFF.

The chain uses TRBV11-2 and TRBJ1-2; no reliable D call. The CDR3 extends over 15 amino acids. Deletions cut 0 bases from V and 1 base from J, with 9 bases between. Looked up from germline, CDR1 is SGHAT and CDR2 is FQNNGV. This CDR3 is CASSLDSRVNYGYTF. The CDR3 DNA reads TGTGCCAGCAGCTTAGATAGTCGGGTTAACTATGGCTACACCTTC.

This chain connects TRBV19 to TRBJ2-3; 12 bases align to TRBD2. This CDR3 spans 16 amino acids. The V segment lost 5 bases and the J segment 0 bases; nucleotides outside the gene matches: 3. CDR1 is LNHDA, CDR2 SQIVND, per germline (reference sequence). In DNA form, the CDR3 reads TGTGCCAGTAGTTTCGGACTAGCGGGGAGCACAGATACGCAGTATTTT. This sequence encodes CASSFGLAGSTDTQYF.

The chain carries TRBV7-6 and TRBJ1-3; 10 nucleotides agree with TRBD1. J lost 4 bases, V lost 5 bases, and 2 bases had no gene match. The CDR3 is made up of 14 amino acids. Germline lookup yields CDR1 SGHVS and CDR2 FNYEAQ. This CDR3 is CASSKTGGGNTIYF. The CDR3 bases are TGTGCCAGCAGCAAGACAGGGGGCGGAAACACCATATATTTT.

The chain employs TRBV18 and TRBJ1-2, with 8 bases lining up with TRBD1. Per germline, CDR1 KGHSH and CDR2 LQKENI. The CDR3 contains 14 residues. The J segment lost 4 bases and the V segment lost 3 bases, leaving 4 bases of the junction unmatched. This CDR3 is CASSPGTGPYGYTF. The CDR3 nucleotides are TGTGCCAGCTCACCGGGGACAGGTCCCTATGGCTACACCTTC.

The genes are TRBV11-3 and TRBJ2-7, with D maybe TRBD2 (7 bases). The germline V gene has CDR1 SGHNT and CDR2 YENEEA. This CDR3 is 15 amino acids long. Trimming stripped 6 bases from V and 4 bases from J, with 19 bases between. In DNA, the CDR3 is TGTGCCAGCAGTACCGCATTGGGGGGGGCGTACGAGCAGTACTTC. This sequence encodes CASSTALGGAYEQYF.

The V gene is TRBV5-6, the J gene TRBJ1-2; 12 bases agree with TRBD1. Germline-derived CDR1 and CDR2 are SGHDT and YYEEEE. V trimming: 4 bases; J trimming: 4 bases; junction bases outside the gene matches: 5. The CDR3 runs 15 residues. CDR3 sequence reads: CASSLGTGGFYGYTF. The CDR3 DNA reads as TGTGCCAGCAGCCTAGGGACAGGGGGCTTCTATGGCTACACCTTC.

The sample holds one count of this clone. The V call is TRBV6-5, the J call TRBJ1-2, with D unclear. The CDR3 is made up of 13 amino acids. CDR1 is MNHEY, CDR2 SVGAGI, per germline. The V gene lost 5 bases and the J gene lost 2 bases, with 9 bases spanning the gap. CDR3 amino acids: CASSTTENYGYTF. The CDR3 bases are TGTGCCAGCAGTACGACCGAAAACTATGGCTACACCTTC.

Here the CDR3 reads CASSFHQGTYNEQFF. In nucleotides, the CDR3 is TGTGCCAGCAGCTTCCACCAGGGCACCTACAATGAGCAGTTCTTC. This chain connects TRBV7-3 to TRBJ2-1; the D gene is possibly TRBD1 (5 bases). Per germline, CDR1 SGHTA and CDR2 FQGTGA. This CDR3 has 15 residues. Trimming left V 3 bases short and J 2 bases short, with 11 bases between.

V and J are TRBV5-1 and TRBJ1-6, with 7 nucleotides matching TRBD1. Germline CDR1 SGHRS, CDR2 YFSETQ. J lost 9 bases, V lost 2 bases, and 8 bases had no gene match. The CDR3 is 15 amino acids. As DNA, the CDR3 is TGCGCCAGCAGCTTAACAACAGGGGTGGCTTCACCCCTCCACTTT. Protein sequence: CASSLTTGVASPLHF.

The chain carries TRBV4-1 and TRBJ2-6; a possible D gene is TRBD2 (5 bases). Germline lookup yields CDR1 MGHRA and CDR2 YSYEKL. V lost 6 bases to trimming and J lost 0 bases, with 12 bases between them. The CDR3 extends over 16 amino acids. CDR3 sequence reads: CASSLGLGSGANVLTF. CDR3 in DNA: TGCGCCAGCAGTCTTGGACTGGGCTCTGGGGCCAACGTCCTGACTTTC.

The V gene is TRBV18, the J gene TRBJ2-2; D gene ambiguous. The CDR3 covers 15 residues. V was cut by 2 bases and J by 2 bases, with 9 bases left in between. CDR1 is KGHSH, CDR2 LQKENI, per germline. The CDR3 loop reads CASSPRAHNTGELFF. In DNA form, the CDR3 reads TGTGCCAGCTCACCAAGAGCCCATAACACCGGGGAGCTGTTTTTT.

The genes are TRBV12-5 and TRBJ2-5; 8 positions match TRBD1. The germline V gene has CDR1 LGHNT and CDR2 FRNRAP. The CDR3 loop spans 19 amino acids. The J segment lost 5 bases and the V segment lost 0 bases, leaving 17 bases of the junction unmatched. This chain's CDR3 is CASGLVRDGDRGGQETQYF. The CDR3 nucleotides are TGTGCTAGTGGTTTGGTACGTGACGGAGACAGGGGAGGTCAGGAGACCCAGTACTTC.

This chain uses TRBV5-6 with TRBJ1-6; 8 bases agree with TRBD1. This CDR3 spans 14 amino acids. V lost 6 bases to trimming and J lost 9 bases; unmatched junction nucleotides: 8. Germline V lookup: CDR1 SGHDT, CDR2 YYEEEE. CDR3 coding DNA: TGTGCCAGCACTCTCAGGGGGCCACTTTCACCCCTCCACTTT. This gives the protein CASTLRGPLSPLHF.

The CDR3 DNA reads as TGTGCCAGCAGCTCGACAGGGGGCCCTCAGAAGCCCCAGCATTTT. Its protein product is CASSSTGGPQKPQHF. The rearrangement links TRBV9 to TRBJ1-5, with TRBD1 identical over 10 bases. Germline V gene data show CDR1 as SGDLS and CDR2 as YYNGEE. V was pared by 4 bases and J by 8 bases, with 9 bases of the junction left unmatched. This CDR3 has 15 residues.